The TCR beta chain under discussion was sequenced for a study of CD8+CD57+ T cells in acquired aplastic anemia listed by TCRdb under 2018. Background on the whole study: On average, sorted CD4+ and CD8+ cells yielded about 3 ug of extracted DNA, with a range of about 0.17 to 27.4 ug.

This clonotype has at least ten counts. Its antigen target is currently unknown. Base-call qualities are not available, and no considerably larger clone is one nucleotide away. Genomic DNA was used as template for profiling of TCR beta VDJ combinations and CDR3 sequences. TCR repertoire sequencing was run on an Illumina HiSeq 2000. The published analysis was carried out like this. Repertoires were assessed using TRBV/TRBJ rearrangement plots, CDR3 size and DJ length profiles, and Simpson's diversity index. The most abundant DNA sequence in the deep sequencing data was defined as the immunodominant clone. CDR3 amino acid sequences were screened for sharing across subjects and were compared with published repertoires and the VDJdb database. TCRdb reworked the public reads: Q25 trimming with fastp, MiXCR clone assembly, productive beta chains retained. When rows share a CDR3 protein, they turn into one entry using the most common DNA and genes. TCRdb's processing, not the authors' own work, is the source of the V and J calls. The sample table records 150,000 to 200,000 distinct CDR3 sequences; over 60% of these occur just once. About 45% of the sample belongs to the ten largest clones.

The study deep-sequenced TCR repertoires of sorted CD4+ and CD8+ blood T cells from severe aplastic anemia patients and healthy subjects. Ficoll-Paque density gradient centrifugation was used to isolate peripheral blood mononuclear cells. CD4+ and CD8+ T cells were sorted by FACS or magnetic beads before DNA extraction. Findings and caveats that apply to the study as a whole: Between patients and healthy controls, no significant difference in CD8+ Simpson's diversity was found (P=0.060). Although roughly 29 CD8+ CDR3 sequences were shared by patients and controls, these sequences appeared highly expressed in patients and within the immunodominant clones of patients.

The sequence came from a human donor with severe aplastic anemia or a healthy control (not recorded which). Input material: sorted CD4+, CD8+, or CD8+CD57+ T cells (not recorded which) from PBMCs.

This receptor has the CDR3 CASNYRLAGVVHEQYF. Read as DNA, the sequence is TGCGCCAGCAACTACAGACTAGCGGGGGTGGTCCACGAGCAGTACTTC. The sequence is built from TRBV5-1 and TRBJ2-7, and TRBD2 matches 12 of the central bases. Trimmed from V: 6 bases; trimmed from J: 5 bases; junction bases lacking a gene match: 12. The CDR3 runs 16 residues from the cysteine to the phenylalanine. The retained sequence is limited to the CDR3, 48 bases, with the frame set at the first base. Sequences SGHRS (CDR1) and YFSETQ (CDR2) are obtained from the germline V gene. With all but the CDR3 taken from the reference TRBV5-1 and TRBJ2-7 genes, the full variable domain is: KAGVTQTPRYLIKTRGQQVTLSCSPISGHRSVSWYQQTPGQGLQFLFEYFSETQRNKGNFPGRFSGRQFSNSRSEMNVSTLELGDSALYLCASNYRLAGVVHEQYFGPGTRLTVT.